The rows below give T cell receptor beta chains drawn from one sample of a study of patients and donors after allogeneic stem cell transplantation. TCRdb reanalysed the RT-PCR reads using MiXCR and keeps one entry per CDR3 protein. The table shows roughly 960,000 distinct CDR3 sequences, with 15% to 20% occurring only once. Sequenced: blood, either unsorted or a sorted T cell fraction (not recorded which). The receptors stem from a human donor who was either an allogeneic HSCT recipient or a stem cell or donor lymphocyte infusion donor (not recorded which). It is not recorded whose cells these are; they may come from a transplant donor. The CDR3 runs from the conserved cysteine through the conserved F or W.

j_gene,v_gene,CDR3aa
TRBJ1-3,TRBV12-3/TRBV12-4,CASSFSPGTGGSTIYF
TRBJ2-7,TRBV24-1,CATSLADTYEQYF
TRBJ1-6,TRBV10-3,CAISSGTESPLHF
TRBJ1-6,TRBV7-2,CASSQQGLGNSPLHF
TRBJ2-7,TRBV24-1,CATSDSPGYF
TRBJ2-2,TRBV7-2,CASSLGGLAGGWELFF
TRBJ2-7,TRBV4-1,CASSQVPGNYEQYF
TRBJ2-1,TRBV5-6,CASNTYQGNSYNEQFF
TRBJ2-2,TRBV20-1,CSALLPTSNTGELFF
TRBJ2-5,TRBV5-1,CASSLGLAGTQETQYF
TRBJ2-7,TRBV24-1,CATSDPPTEEQYF
TRBJ2-6,TRBV18,CASSPVNSGANVLTF
TRBJ2-7,TRBV6-4,CASSGTSDSHEQYF
TRBJ2-5,TRBV29-1,CSALTGEGWTRVMVTQYF
TRBJ1-1,TRBV6-5,CASSYSKWGSNTEAFF
TRBJ2-7,TRBV4-1,CASSQVAGTSYEQYF
TRBJ2-7,TRBV4-3,CASSQGPGTFDEQYF